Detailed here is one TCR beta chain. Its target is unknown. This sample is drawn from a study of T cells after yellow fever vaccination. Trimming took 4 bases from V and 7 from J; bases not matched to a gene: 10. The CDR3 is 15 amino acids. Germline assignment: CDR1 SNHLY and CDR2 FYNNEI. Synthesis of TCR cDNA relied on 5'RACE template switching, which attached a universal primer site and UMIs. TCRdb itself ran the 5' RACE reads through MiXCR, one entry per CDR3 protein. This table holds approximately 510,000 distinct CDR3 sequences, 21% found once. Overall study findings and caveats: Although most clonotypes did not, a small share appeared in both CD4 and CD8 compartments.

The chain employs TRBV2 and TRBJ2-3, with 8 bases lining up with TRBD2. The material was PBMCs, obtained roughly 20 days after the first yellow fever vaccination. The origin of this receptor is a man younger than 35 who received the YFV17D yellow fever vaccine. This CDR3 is CASSGDSGVFNTQYF. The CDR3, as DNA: TGTGCCAGCAGTGGGGATAGCGGGGTTTTTAATACGCAGTATTTT.